This TCR beta chain was documented in a study of regulatory T cells in long-lasting Graves disease. Findings of the study overall: There were preferences for TRBV28, TRBJ1-2 and TRBJ2-5 in persistent disease. Possibly, too few samples lowered accuracy.

Time point denoted: newly diagnosed GD, antithyroid drugs for less than 3 months. Making the TCR library involved RNA that had been extracted from PBMCs. The CDR3 runs to 16 residues. V shed 3 bases and J 7 bases; nucleotides not matched to a gene: 11. CDR1 and CDR2 from the germline V gene are MNHNS and SASEGT. Arm-PCR with iRepertoire HTBI primers amplified the CDR3 regions for these TCR beta libraries. TCRdb re-analysed the multiplex PCR reads in MiXCR, keeping a single row per CDR3 protein. The sample yields hundreds of thousands of distinct CDR3 sequences, roughly a sixth seen once. In its sample, this clonotype was seen a few times. Its target is not known. These data also formed part of another study, on T cells in Graves' hyperthyroidism and ophthalmopathy.

The clonotype comes from a man between 35 and 55 years old with Graves disease. The V call is TRBV6-1, the J call TRBJ1-2; 10 positions agree with TRBD1. The sample here was peripheral blood mononuclear cells (PBMCs), taken at new diagnosis, from a patient treated with antithyroid drugs. CDR3 residues: CASSDGGDRGRGGYTF. For the CDR3, the DNA is TGTGCCAGCAGTGACGGCGGGGACAGGGGTCGGGGTGGCTACACCTTC.